The 15 T cell receptor beta chains listed next were all sequenced from one sample in a study of cytomegalovirus exposure and HLA in healthy donors. PCR was performed using 60 Vbeta and 13 Jbeta primers. This table comes from immunoSEQ multiplex PCR, and its TCRdb copy is limited to in-frame clones, with some not included. The repertoire holds around 140,000 clones, with 70% to 90% as singletons. Sequencing input: PBMCs. The receptors stem from a woman aged 40 to 50 in good health and CMV-seronegative.

V and J are TRBV19 and TRBJ1-4, with TRBD1 identical over 7 bases. CDR1 and CDR2 (germline): LNHDA, SQIVND (reference sequence). Trimming took 4 bases from V and 4 from J; bases not matched to a gene: 9. CDR3 length: 16 amino acids. The CDR3 DNA reads TGTGCCAGTAGTAGAGACCCGGGACAGATTAATGAAAAACTGTTTTTT. This codes for CASSRDPGQINEKLFF.

The chain is built from TRBV9 and TRBJ2-3; 7 bases line up with TRBD2. Unmatched junction bases numbered 10, after V lost 5 bases and J lost 4 bases. CDR3 length equals 15 residues. Germline V gene sequence: CDR1 SGDLS, CDR2 YYNGEE. The CDR3 protein is CASSRGLRSPDTQYF. As DNA, the CDR3 is TGTGCCAGCAGTAGGGGACTAAGGAGTCCAGATACGCAGTATTTT.

V is TRBV11-2 and J is TRBJ2-3; 12 positions match TRBD2. The CDR3 spans 16 residues. Trimming took 5 bases from V and 6 from J; bases not matched to a gene: 9. CDR1 and CDR2 from the germline V gene are SGHAT and FQNNGV. The CDR3 here is CASSLTSGRLRDTQYF. The DNA for the CDR3 is TGTGCCAGCAGCCTTACTAGCGGGAGGCTCCGGGATACGCAGTATTTT.

V gene TRBV7-8 combines with J gene TRBJ2-3, with 9 nucleotides matching TRBD2. With V trimmed by 1 base and J by 0 bases, 11 bases remained unmatched. There are 19 residues in the CDR3. In germline, CDR1 is SGHVS, CDR2 FQNEAQ. The CDR3 DNA reads TGTGCCAGCAGCTTAGGAGGCGGGAGGGCCCCTTTTAGCACAGATACGCAGTATTTT. Translation gives CASSLGGGRAPFSTDTQYF.

This clone appeared a few times. The chain employs TRBV13 and TRBJ2-1; 7 bases match TRBD2. J lost 0 bases, V lost 7 bases, and 9 bases had no gene match. From germline, CDR1 is PRHDT and CDR2 FYEKMQ (reference sequence). The CDR3 consists of 16 residues. The CDR3 sequence: CASTPASGFSYNEQFF. The CDR3 region has the DNA TGTGCCAGCACCCCCGCTAGCGGATTCTCCTACAATGAGCAGTTCTTC.

V gene TRBV14 combines with J gene TRBJ2-5; no clear D gene. The ends were cut back, 4 bases at V and 5 bases at J, with 5 bases in the middle. The germline V gene encodes CDR1 SGHDN and CDR2 FVKESK. The CDR3 has 11 residues. CDR3 loop: CASSLEETQYF. The CDR3, as DNA: TGTGCCAGCAGCCTGGAGGAGACCCAGTACTTC.

V is TRBV28 and J is TRBJ2-2, with D possibly being TRBD1 (6 bases). CDR3 length: 12 amino acids. In germline, CDR1 is MDHEN, CDR2 SYDVKM. V gave up 11 bases and J gave up 6 bases, with 13 bases separating them. The chain's CDR3 is CAGGLGAGELFF. The CDR3 nucleotides are TGTGCCGGGGGCCTAGGAGCCGGGGAGCTGTTTTTT.

The chain carries TRBV4-2 and TRBJ2-5; 10 bases are a match to TRBD2. The CDR3 extends over 14 amino acids. With V trimmed by 0 bases and J by 11 bases, 6 bases remained unmatched. Germline V lookup: CDR1 LGHNA, CDR2 YNFKEQ. The CDR3 region has the DNA TGTGCCAGCAGCCAAGAGGCTAGCGGGAGTACTCAGTACTTC. Translated, it gives CASSQEASGSTQYF.

The chain has TRBV4-1 and TRBJ2-1, with a possible D match to TRBD1 (5 bases). The germline V and J ends were trimmed by 1 base and 1 base, with 14 bases remaining between them. Per germline, CDR1 MGHRA and CDR2 YSYEKL. CDR3 length: 17 residues. CDR3 loop: CASSQAPQEWSYNEQFF. CDR3 nucleotide sequence: TGCGCCAGCAGCCAAGCCCCACAGGAATGGTCCTACAATGAGCAGTTCTTC.

This clone was observed a single time. V gene TRBV10-3 combines with J gene TRBJ2-2, with 7 nucleotides matching TRBD2. Germline V gene lookup returns CDR1 ENHRY and CDR2 SYGVKD. The CDR3 covers 16 residues. With V trimmed by 6 bases and J by 6 bases, 13 bases remained unmatched. In nucleotides, the CDR3 is TGTGCCATCAGGGCCCGGGGGGAGGCCTCCCCCGGGGAGCTGTTTTTT. Its protein product is CAIRARGEASPGELFF.

This chain connects TRBV11-2 to TRBJ2-1; 9 bases agree with TRBD2. V was clipped by 0 bases and J by 2 bases; unmatched bases: 5. The germline gives CDR1 SGHAT, CDR2 FQNNGV. The CDR3 extends over 17 amino acids. CDR3 residues: CASSLDQTSGAYNEQFF. In DNA, the CDR3 is TGTGCCAGCAGCTTAGACCAGACTAGCGGAGCCTACAATGAGCAGTTCTTC.

The V gene is TRBV5-8, the J gene TRBJ2-7; D possibly corresponds to TRBD1 (8 bases). In germline, CDR1 is SGHTS, CDR2 YDEGEE. Trimming pared 1 base from V and 1 base from J, leaving 21 bases between. The CDR3 covers 18 residues. The CDR3 sequence is CASSLRARQGRVSYEQYF. DNA of the CDR3: TGTGCCAGCAGCTTGAGGGCTAGACAGGGGAGGGTGTCCTACGAGCAGTACTTC.

The chain joins TRBV19 to TRBJ2-5; 9 nucleotides match TRBD2. CDR3 size: 17 residues. Trimming removed 7 bases from V and 5 bases from J; junction bases left unmatched: 17. Germline V lookup: CDR1 LNHDA, CDR2 SQIVND (reference sequence). CDR3 bases: TGTGCCAGTACGCAACGGCCTAGCGGGGTCACTATTGAGACCCAGTACTTC. Amino acid sequence: CASTQRPSGVTIETQYF.

This clone appeared a single time. The V gene is TRBV28, the J gene TRBJ2-4, with 9 bases identical to TRBD2. In germline, CDR1 is MDHEN, CDR2 SYDVKM. CDR3 size: 14 residues. Trimming took 7 bases from V and 8 from J; bases not matched to a gene: 9. CDR3 nucleotides: TGTGCCAGCAACCGCGGGAGGGCGACGGACATTCAGTACTTC. It encodes CASNRGRATDIQYF.

Only one count was recorded for this clone. The V gene is TRBV9, the J gene TRBJ2-2; 7 bases align to TRBD1. The ends lost 3 bases at V and 3 bases at J; junction bases unmatched: 5. This CDR3 is 15 amino acids long. In germline, CDR1 is SGDLS, CDR2 YYNGEE. The CDR3: CASSAGGADTGELFF. The CDR3 DNA follows: TGTGCCAGCAGCGCAGGGGGAGCGGACACCGGGGAGCTGTTTTTT.